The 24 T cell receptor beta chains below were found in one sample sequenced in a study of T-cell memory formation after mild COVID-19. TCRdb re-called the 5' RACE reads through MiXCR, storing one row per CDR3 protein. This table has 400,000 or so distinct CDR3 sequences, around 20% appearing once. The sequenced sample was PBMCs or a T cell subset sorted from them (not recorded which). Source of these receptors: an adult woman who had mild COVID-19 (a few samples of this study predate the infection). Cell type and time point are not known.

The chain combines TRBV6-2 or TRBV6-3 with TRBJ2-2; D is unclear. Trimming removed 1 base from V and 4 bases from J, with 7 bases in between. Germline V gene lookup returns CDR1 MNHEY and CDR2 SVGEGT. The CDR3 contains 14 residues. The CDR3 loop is CASSYYWATGELFF. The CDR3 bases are TGTGCCAGCAGTTACTATTGGGCCACCGGGGAGCTGTTTTTT.

The CDR3 DNA sequence: TGTGCCAGCAGCTTTTCCCCAGCCCAAGAGACCCAGTACTTC. This gives the protein CASSFSPAQETQYF. The genes are TRBV7-2 and TRBJ2-5; D gene uncertain. V lost 3 bases and J 1 base, leaving 9 bases between the germline ends. CDR1 and CDR2 (germline): SGHTA, FQGNSA. CDR3 length: 14 amino acids.

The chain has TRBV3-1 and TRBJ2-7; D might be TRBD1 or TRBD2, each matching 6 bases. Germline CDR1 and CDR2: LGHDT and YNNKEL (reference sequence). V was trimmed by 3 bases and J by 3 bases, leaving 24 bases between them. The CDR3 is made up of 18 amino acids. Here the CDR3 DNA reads TGTGCCAGCAGCCAGGGGGGCGCAAGGTTTCCTCGGGTCTACGAGCAGTACTTC. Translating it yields CASSQGGARFPRVYEQYF.

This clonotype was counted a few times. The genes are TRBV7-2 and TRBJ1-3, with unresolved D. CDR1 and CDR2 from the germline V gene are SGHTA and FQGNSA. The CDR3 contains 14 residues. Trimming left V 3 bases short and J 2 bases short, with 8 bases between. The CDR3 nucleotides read TGTGCCAGCAGCTTTAGCCTCGCTGGAAACACCATATATTTT. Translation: CASSFSLAGNTIYF.

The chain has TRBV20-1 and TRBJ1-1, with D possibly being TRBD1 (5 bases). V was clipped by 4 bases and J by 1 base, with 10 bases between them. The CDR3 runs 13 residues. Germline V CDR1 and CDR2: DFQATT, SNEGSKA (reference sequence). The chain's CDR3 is CSATTTGNTEAFF. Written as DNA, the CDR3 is TGCAGTGCTACTACTACAGGGAACACTGAAGCTTTCTTT.

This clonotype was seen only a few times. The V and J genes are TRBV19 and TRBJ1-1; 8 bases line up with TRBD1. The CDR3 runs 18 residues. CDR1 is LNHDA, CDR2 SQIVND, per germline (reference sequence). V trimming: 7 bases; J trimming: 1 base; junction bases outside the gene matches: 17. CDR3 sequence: CASTTMDRARRWNTEAFF. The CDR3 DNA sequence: TGTGCCAGTACTACCATGGACAGGGCAAGGAGGTGGAACACTGAAGCTTTCTTT.

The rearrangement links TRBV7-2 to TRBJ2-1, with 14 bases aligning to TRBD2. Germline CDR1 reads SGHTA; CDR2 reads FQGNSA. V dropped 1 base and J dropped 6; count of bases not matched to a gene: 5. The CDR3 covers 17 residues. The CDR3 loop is CASSLGSGTSGSNEQFF. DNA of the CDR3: TGTGCCAGCAGCTTAGGATCGGGGACTAGCGGGAGCAATGAGCAGTTCTTC.

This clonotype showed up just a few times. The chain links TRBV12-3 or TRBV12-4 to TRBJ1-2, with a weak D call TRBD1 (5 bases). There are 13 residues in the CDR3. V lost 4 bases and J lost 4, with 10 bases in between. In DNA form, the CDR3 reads TGTGCCAGCAGTTCAGGGCCAAGCTATGGCTACACCTTC. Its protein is CASSSGPSYGYTF.

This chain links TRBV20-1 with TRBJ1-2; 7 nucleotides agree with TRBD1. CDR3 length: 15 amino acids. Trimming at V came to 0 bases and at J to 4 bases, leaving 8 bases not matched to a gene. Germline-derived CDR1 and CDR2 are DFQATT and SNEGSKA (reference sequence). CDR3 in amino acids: CSARDRRQGIYGYTF. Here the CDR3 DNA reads TGCAGTGCTAGAGATCGGAGACAGGGTATCTATGGCTACACCTTC.

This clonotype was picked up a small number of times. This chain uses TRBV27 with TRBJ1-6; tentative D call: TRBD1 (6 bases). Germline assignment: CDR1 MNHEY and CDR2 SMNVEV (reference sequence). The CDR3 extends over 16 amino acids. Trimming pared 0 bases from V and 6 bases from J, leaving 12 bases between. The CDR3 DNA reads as TGTGCCAGCAGTTTATCGGGCAGGGGCCTTAATTCACCCCTCCACTTT. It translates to CASSLSGRGLNSPLHF.

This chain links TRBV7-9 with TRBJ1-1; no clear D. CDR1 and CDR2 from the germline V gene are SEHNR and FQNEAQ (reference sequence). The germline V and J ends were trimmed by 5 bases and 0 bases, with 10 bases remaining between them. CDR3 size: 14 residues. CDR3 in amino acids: CASSPSLVNTEAFF. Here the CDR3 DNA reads TGTGCCAGCAGCCCCTCTTTGGTGAACACTGAAGCTTTCTTT. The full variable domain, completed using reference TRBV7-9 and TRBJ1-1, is DTGVSQNPRHKITKRGQNVTFRCDPISEHNRLYWYRQTLGQGPEFLTYFQNEAQLEKSRLLSDRFSAERPKGSFSTLEIQRTEQGDSAMYLCASSPSLVNTEAFFGQGTRLTVV.

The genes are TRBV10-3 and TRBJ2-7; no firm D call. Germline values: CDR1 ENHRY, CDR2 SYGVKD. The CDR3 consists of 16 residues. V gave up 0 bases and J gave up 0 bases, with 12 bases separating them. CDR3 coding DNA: TGTGCCATCAGTGAGTCGACCGGCACCAACTCCTACGAGCAGTACTTC. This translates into CAISESTGTNSYEQYF.

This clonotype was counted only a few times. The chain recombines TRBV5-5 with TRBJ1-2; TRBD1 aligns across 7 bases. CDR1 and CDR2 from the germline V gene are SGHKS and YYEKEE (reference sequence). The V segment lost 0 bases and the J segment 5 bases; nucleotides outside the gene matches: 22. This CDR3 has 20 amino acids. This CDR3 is CASSLAWWGTDKASGYGYTF. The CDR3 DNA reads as TGTGCCAGCAGCTTGGCATGGTGGGGGACAGACAAGGCCTCTGGGTATGGCTACACCTTC.

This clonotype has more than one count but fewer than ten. The CDR3 nucleotides are TGTGCCAGCAGCGCCCGAATCCCGGGACGTTCGAGCGGTGACAATGAGCAGTTCTTC. Translated: CASSARIPGRSSGDNEQFF. The chain uses TRBV9 and TRBJ2-1; D tentatively fits TRBD1 or TRBD2 (5 bases each). V gave up 3 bases and J gave up 5 bases, with 27 bases separating them. The germline gives CDR1 SGDLS, CDR2 YYNGEE. CDR3 size: 19 residues.

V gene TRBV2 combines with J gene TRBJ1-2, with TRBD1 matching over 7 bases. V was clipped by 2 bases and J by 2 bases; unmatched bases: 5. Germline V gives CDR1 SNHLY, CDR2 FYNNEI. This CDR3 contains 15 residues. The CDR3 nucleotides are TGTGCCAGCAGTGAAACCCAGGGGGAAAACTATGGCTACACCTTC. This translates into CASSETQGENYGYTF.

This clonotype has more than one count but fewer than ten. The CDR3 is CASAMRPSGSFGEQFF. Written as DNA, the CDR3 is TGTGCCAGCGCTATGCGTCCTAGCGGGAGCTTCGGTGAGCAGTTCTTC. The chain couples TRBV4-2 to TRBJ2-1; TRBD2 matches at 10 bases. Looked up from germline, CDR1 is LGHNA and CDR2 is YNFKEQ. J lost 9 bases, V lost 8 bases, and 16 bases had no gene match. This CDR3 is 16 amino acids long.

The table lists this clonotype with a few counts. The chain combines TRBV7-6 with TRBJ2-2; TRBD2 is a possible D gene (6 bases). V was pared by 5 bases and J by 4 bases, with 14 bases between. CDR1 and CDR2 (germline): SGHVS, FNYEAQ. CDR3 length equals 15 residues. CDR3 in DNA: TGTGCCAGCAGCCGCAGCGGGTCGAGCACCGGGGAGCTGTTTTTT. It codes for CASSRSGSSTGELFF.

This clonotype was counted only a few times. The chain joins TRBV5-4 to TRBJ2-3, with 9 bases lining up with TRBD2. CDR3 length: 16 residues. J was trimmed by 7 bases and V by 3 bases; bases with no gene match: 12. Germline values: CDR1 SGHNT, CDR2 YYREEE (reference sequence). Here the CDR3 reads CASSSVLAGETNTQYF. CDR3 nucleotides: TGTGCCAGCAGCTCCGTTTTAGCGGGAGAAACTAATACGCAGTATTTT.

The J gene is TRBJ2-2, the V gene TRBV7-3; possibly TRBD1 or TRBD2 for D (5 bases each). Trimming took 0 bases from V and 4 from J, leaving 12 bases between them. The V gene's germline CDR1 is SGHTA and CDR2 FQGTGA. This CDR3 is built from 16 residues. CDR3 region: CASSLTMGRPTGELFF. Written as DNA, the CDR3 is TGTGCCAGCAGCTTAACGATGGGACGGCCCACCGGGGAGCTGTTTTTT. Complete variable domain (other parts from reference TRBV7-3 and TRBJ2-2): GAGVSQTPSNKVTEKGKYVELRCDPISGHTALYWYRQSLGQGPEFLIYFQGTGAADDSGLPNDRFFAVRPEGSVSTLKIQRTERGDSAVYLCASSLTMGRPTGELFFGEGSRLTVL.

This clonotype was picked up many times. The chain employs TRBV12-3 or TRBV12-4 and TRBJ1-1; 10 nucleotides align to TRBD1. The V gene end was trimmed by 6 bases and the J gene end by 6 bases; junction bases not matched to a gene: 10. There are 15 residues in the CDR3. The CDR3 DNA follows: TGTGCCAGCAGGCCCGGGACAGGGGTAAGGGCTGAAGCTTTCTTT. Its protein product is CASRPGTGVRAEAFF.

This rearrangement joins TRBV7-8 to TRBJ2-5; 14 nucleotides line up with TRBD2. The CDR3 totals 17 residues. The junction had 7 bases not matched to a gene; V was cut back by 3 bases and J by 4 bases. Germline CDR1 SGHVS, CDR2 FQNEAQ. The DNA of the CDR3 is TGTGCCAGCAGCTTGGAGAGACTAGCGGGGGGGCCAGAGACCCAGTACTTC. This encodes CASSLERLAGGPETQYF.

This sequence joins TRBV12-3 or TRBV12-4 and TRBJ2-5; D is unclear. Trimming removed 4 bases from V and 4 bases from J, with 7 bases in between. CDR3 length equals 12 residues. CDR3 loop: CASSSGVETQYF. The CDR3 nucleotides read TGTGCCAGCAGTTCTGGGGTAGAGACCCAGTACTTC.

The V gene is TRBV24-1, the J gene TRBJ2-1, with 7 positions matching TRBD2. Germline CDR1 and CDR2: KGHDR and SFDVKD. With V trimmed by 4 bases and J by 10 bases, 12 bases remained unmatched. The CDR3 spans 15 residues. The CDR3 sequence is CATSERRETHGEQFF. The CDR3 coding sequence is TGTGCCACCAGTGAAAGGCGGGAGACCCATGGGGAGCAGTTCTTC.

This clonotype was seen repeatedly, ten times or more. This CDR3 is CASSRGTVNQPQHF. The CDR3 DNA is TGTGCCAGCTCACGGGGGACAGTCAATCAGCCCCAGCATTTT. The chain links TRBV18 to TRBJ1-5; 7 positions agree with TRBD1. This CDR3 has 14 residues. Germline CDR1 reads KGHSH; CDR2 reads LQKENI. Trimming took 4 bases from V and 3 from J; bases not matched to a gene: 3.